Detailed here is one T cell receptor (beta chain). Its antigen is unknown. Scientists made TCR beta libraries using quantitative 5'-RACE with molecular barcodes. TCRdb re-called the 5' RACE reads through MiXCR, storing one row per CDR3 protein. The sample has some 700,000 distinct CDR3 sequences, under 20% seen once. Germline CDR1 and CDR2: DFQATT and SNEGSKA (reference sequence). The CDR3 runs to 15 residues. V lost 0 bases and J lost 2, with 12 bases in between. This sample is drawn from a study of CD8 T cells in ankylosing spondylitis. Study observations and caveats: For ankylosing spondylitis blood, a TCR beta motif of 8 or 9 highly homologous variants appeared characteristic. Disease-linked clones were CD8+ and relatively rare in peripheral blood. Earlier literature documents some of the motif variants in reactive arthritis synovial fluid and blood. Reportedly, disease-linked clones are significantly enriched in ankylosing spondylitis patients' matched synovial fluid.

The sequenced sample consisted of blood, either unsorted or a sorted T cell fraction (not recorded which). This sequence joins TRBV20-1 and TRBJ2-3; D is perhaps TRBD2 (7 bases). This TCR came from a male donor with ankylosing spondylitis. The CDR3 region has the DNA TGCAGTGCTAGAGAGGGGGGGGCATTCACAGATACGCAGTATTTT. Its translation is CSAREGGAFTDTQYF.